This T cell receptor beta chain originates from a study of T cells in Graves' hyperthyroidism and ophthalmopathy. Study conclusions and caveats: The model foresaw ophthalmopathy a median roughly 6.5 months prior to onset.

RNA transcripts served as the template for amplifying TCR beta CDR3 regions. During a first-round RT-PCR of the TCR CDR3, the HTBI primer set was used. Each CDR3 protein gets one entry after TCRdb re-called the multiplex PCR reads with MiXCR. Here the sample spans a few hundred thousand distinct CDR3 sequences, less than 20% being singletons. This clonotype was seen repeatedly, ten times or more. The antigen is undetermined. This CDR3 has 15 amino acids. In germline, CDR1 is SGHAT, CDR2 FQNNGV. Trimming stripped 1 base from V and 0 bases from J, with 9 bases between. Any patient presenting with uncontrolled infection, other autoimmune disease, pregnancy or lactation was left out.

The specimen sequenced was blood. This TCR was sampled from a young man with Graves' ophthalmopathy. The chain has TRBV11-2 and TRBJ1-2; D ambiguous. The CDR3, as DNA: TGTGCCAGCAGCTTAGTGGGTCAGGCTAACTATGGCTACACCTTC. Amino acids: CASSLVGQANYGYTF.